This entry lists 10 T cell receptor beta chains sequenced from one sample in a study of blood T cell repertoires in COVID-19. This table comes from immunoSEQ multiplex PCR, and its TCRdb copy is limited to in-frame clones, with some not included. The sample yields around 52,000 clones, around 82% seen once. The sample consisted of peripheral blood. The source of these receptors is a human donor in a cohort sampled during active COVID-19.

CDR3: CASSPVSGNTIYF. The CDR3 DNA sequence: TGCGCCAGCAGCCCAGTCTCTGGAAACACCATATATTTT. The chain has TRBV5-1 and TRBJ1-3; D gene unclear. Per the germline V gene, CDR1 is SGHRS and CDR2 is YFSETQ. This CDR3 has 13 amino acids. V gave up 4 bases and J gave up 0 bases, with 5 bases separating them.

This clone was counted between two and nine times. V usage is TRBV2 and J usage is TRBJ1-6, with D hard to call. The CDR3 loop spans 15 amino acids. V gave up 3 bases and J gave up 5 bases, with 11 bases separating them. Looked up from germline, CDR1 is SNHLY and CDR2 is FYNNEI. CDR3 bases: TGTGCCAGCAGTGATTTACAGATGAATAATTCACCCCTCCACTTT. Protein product: CASSDLQMNNSPLHF.

This chain connects TRBV15 to TRBJ1-5; 11 nucleotides agree with TRBD1. The V and J ends lost 8 bases and 7 bases, in that order; junction bases with no gene match: 13. Germline V lookup: CDR1 LNHNV, CDR2 YYDKDF (reference sequence). There are 16 residues in the CDR3. This CDR3 reads CATRRIGQGAGQPQHF. The CDR3 DNA reads as TGTGCCACCCGACGGATTGGACAGGGGGCGGGGCAGCCCCAGCATTTT.

The V and J genes are TRBV5-1 and TRBJ1-4, with D unresolved. V gave up 0 bases and J gave up 8 bases, with 8 bases separating them. The length of the CDR3 is 13 residues. CDR1 and CDR2 from the germline V gene are SGHRS and YFSETQ. CDR3 loop: CASSLVFGEKLFF. Written as DNA, the CDR3 is TGCGCCAGCAGCTTGGTCTTCGGGGAAAAACTGTTTTTT.

The V and J genes are TRBV19 and TRBJ1-1, with 8 bases fitting TRBD1. The CDR3 covers 15 residues. Germline assignment: CDR1 LNHDA and CDR2 SQIVND (reference sequence). After removal of 5 bases from V and 5 bases from J, the junction contained 10 bases not matched to a gene. The CDR3: CASSPKTGEGTEAFF. The CDR3 nucleotides are TGTGCCAGTAGTCCGAAGACAGGGGAAGGGACTGAAGCTTTCTTT.

The CDR3 DNA reads TGTGCCAGCTCCCACGACAGAGCATACGAGCAGTACTTC. It codes for CASSHDRAYEQYF. The chain has TRBV18 and TRBJ2-7, with D possibly being TRBD1 (5 bases). The CDR3 sequence is 13 residues long. CDR1 KGHSH and CDR2 LQKENI come from the germline V gene. V lost 6 bases and J 4 bases, leaving 13 bases between the germline ends.

The chain couples TRBV9 to TRBJ2-3; 8 bases fit TRBD1. V shed 4 bases, J shed 3 bases, and the junction held 7 bases outside the gene matches. The germline CDR1 and CDR2 sequences are SGDLS and YYNGEE. This CDR3 contains 15 residues. The CDR3 nucleotides are TGTGCCAGCAGCTCTTACAGGGGGTTTACAGATACGCAGTATTTT. Amino acid sequence: CASSSYRGFTDTQYF.

V is TRBV7-2 and J is TRBJ2-1; no clear D. Trimming stripped 0 bases from V and 4 bases from J, with 7 bases between. Germline V gene lookup returns CDR1 SGHTA and CDR2 FQGNSA. The CDR3 totals 14 residues. CDR3 in DNA: TGTGCCAGCAGCTTAGCGTCCGTATACAATGAGCAGTTCTTC. Its translation is CASSLASVYNEQFF. Drawing the rest from reference TRBV7-2 and TRBJ2-1, the complete variable domain is GAGVSQSPSNKVTEKGKDVELRCDPISGHTALYWYRQSLGQGLEFLIYFQGNSAPDKSGLPSDRFSAERTGGSVSTLTIQRTQQEDSAVYLCASSLASVYNEQFFGPGTRLTVL.

This chain uses TRBV4-1 with TRBJ2-1; D may be TRBD2 (6 bases). V was pared by 2 bases and J by 6 bases, with 23 bases between. Germline values: CDR1 MGHRA, CDR2 YSYEKL. The CDR3 totals 18 residues. CDR3 sequence (DNA): TGCGCCAGCAGCCAACGTGGGGGGACCCCCACCCGCACCAATGAGCAGTTCTTC. Translated: CASSQRGGTPTRTNEQFF.

The chain uses TRBV6-6 and TRBJ2-2; D is possibly TRBD1 (6 bases). V dropped 5 bases and J dropped 2 bases, with 12 bases sitting between them. The CDR3 runs 15 residues. Germline V gene lookup returns CDR1 MNHNY and CDR2 SVGAGI (reference sequence). In DNA, the CDR3 is TGTGCCAGCAGTGCCGGGACAAAAAACACCGGGGAGCTGTTTTTT. Translation gives CASSAGTKNTGELFF.